This T cell receptor beta chain was documented in a study of T cells in Graves' hyperthyroidism and ophthalmopathy. Germline V gene sequence: CDR1 SGHNT, CDR2 YENEEA. The CDR3 sequence is 20 residues long. V lost 3 bases and J lost 0, with 23 bases in between. This clonotype occurred many times. RNA transcripts yielded amplified TCR beta CDR3 regions. Researchers ran a first-round RT-PCR on the TCR CDR3 using the HTBI primer set. TCRdb reprocessed the multiplex PCR reads with MiXCR, giving one entry per CDR3 protein. The repertoire has around 190,000 distinct CDR3 sequences, 17% of them found once; the top ten carry under 35%.

The TCR comes from a woman in her 50s with Graves' hyperthyroidism. Sequencing was carried out using blood. The chain links TRBV11-3 to TRBJ2-2; D perhaps matches TRBD1 (5 bases). In nucleotides, the CDR3 is TGTGCCAGCAGCTTGTGGGCCAGGGCGAATCAAGCAACGAACACCGGGGAGCTGTTTTTT. It specifies CASSLWARANQATNTGELFF.